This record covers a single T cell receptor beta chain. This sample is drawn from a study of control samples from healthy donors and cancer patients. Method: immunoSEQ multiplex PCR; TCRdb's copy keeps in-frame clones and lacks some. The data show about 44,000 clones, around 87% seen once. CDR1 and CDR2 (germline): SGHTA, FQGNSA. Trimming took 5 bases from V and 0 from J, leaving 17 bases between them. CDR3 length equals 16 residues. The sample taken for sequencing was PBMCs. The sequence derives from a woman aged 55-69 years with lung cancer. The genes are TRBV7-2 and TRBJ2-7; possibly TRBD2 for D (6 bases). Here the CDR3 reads CASSATARRVSYEQYF. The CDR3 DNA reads TGTGCCAGCAGCGCCACGGCTAGGAGGGTCTCCTACGAGCAGTACTTC.